The T cell receptor beta chain described here comes from a study of beta chain features in type 1 diabetes. CD4+ naive, central memory, regulatory and stem cell-like memory cells were sorted via CD45RO/CCR7/CD25/CD127/CD95/CD27. Germline V CDR1 and CDR2: SGHDT, YYEEEE. The CDR3 is 18 amino acids. V gave up 0 bases and J gave up 2 bases; unmatched junction bases: 11. The study reverse transcribed the entire isolated RNA, so it sequenced expressed TCRB transcripts. Only in-frame clones appear in the TCRdb table, and some are missing; sequencing was by immunoSEQ multiplex PCR. In the table there are more than 85,000 clones, about two fifths of which are singletons.

Sequencing was performed on stem cell memory CD4+ T cells from blood. The TCR was taken from a woman aged 18-29 years in good health. This chain links TRBV5-6 with TRBJ2-7; 10 bases fit TRBD2. As DNA, the CDR3 is TGTGCCAGCAGCTTGGCGGGCGGCGTAAGCGGGAGGGCCTACGAGCAGTACTTC. It encodes CASSLAGGVSGRAYEQYF.